The next 30 T cell receptor beta chains were all read from a single sample in a study of brain T cells in children with intractable seizures. Measured with immunoSEQ multiplex PCR; TCRdb has only the in-frame clones, and not every one. The repertoire holds 88,000 or so clones, with around nine tenths as singletons. The sequencing here drew on peripheral blood, taken at surgery. The receptor set was obtained from a girl aged 2-10 years with Rasmussen encephalitis and intractable seizures.

This clone was picked up one time. The genes are TRBV27 and TRBJ2-3; 9 positions agree with TRBD1. CDR3 length: 14 residues. After removal of 4 bases from V and 1 base from J, the junction contained 0 bases not matched to a gene. Germline V gives CDR1 MNHEY, CDR2 SMNVEV (reference sequence). DNA of the CDR3: TGTGCCAGCAGTTGGACAGGGGGCACAGATACGCAGTATTTT. This gives the protein CASSWTGGTDTQYF.

The chain carries TRBV5-6 and TRBJ1-5; 7 bases align to TRBD1. The CDR3 length is 14 residues. J was trimmed by 5 bases and V by 2 bases; bases with no gene match: 4. The germline V gene has CDR1 SGHDT and CDR2 YYEEEE. Here the CDR3 reads CASSLGGRYQPQHF. In nucleotides, the CDR3 is TGTGCCAGCAGCTTAGGGGGCAGGTATCAGCCCCAGCATTTT.

This clone was recorded once. The J gene is TRBJ2-3, the V gene TRBV5-6; 11 bases agree with TRBD2. This CDR3 has 16 amino acids. Losses at the gene ends were 4 bases for V and 3 bases for J; bases not matched to a gene: 7. Per germline, CDR1 SGHDT and CDR2 YYEEEE. Here the CDR3 reads CASSEGLAETTDTQYF. CDR3 sequence (DNA): TGTGCCAGCAGCGAGGGACTAGCGGAGACTACAGATACGCAGTATTTT.

The genes are TRBV28 and TRBJ1-5; the D gene is possibly TRBD1 (5 bases). This CDR3 is built from 15 residues. V lost 8 bases and J lost 4, with 18 bases in between. Germline V gene lookup returns CDR1 MDHEN and CDR2 SYDVKM. The CDR3 nucleotides read TGTGCCAGCCGTGGGGGGGGATTAAGTAATCAGCCCCAGCATTTT. Its translation is CASRGGGLSNQPQHF.

The CDR3 sequence is CASSFNRGETGELFF. Here the CDR3 DNA reads TGTGCCAGCAGTTTTAACAGGGGGGAAACCGGGGAGCTGTTTTTT. The rearrangement joins TRBV6-5 to TRBJ2-2; TRBD1 agrees at 8 bases. Germline loops: CDR1 MNHEY, CDR2 SVGAGI. After removal of 4 bases from V and 5 bases from J, the junction contained 6 bases not matched to a gene. This CDR3 contains 15 residues.

This clone has just one count. This sequence joins TRBV11-3 and TRBJ1-6; perhaps TRBD1 as D (5 bases). The CDR3 consists of 13 residues. Trimming removed 4 bases at V and 11 bases at J, with 12 bases between. Germline V gene sequence: CDR1 SGHNT, CDR2 YENEEA. Written as DNA, the CDR3 is TGTGCCAGCAGCTCAAGCAGGGTTGCACCCCTCCACTTT. Residues: CASSSSRVAPLHF.

V is TRBV5-4 and J is TRBJ2-5; TRBD1 aligns across 12 bases. The CDR3 runs 17 residues. J gave up 4 bases and V 4 bases, and 11 bases lay outside the gene matches. CDR1 SGHNT and CDR2 YYREEE come from the germline V gene (reference sequence). DNA of the CDR3: TGTGCCAGCAGCGCGGGACCCGGGACAGGGGGCCGAGAGACCCAGTACTTC. This gives the protein CASSAGPGTGGRETQYF.

The V call is TRBV6-1, the J call TRBJ2-7; TRBD2 agrees at 10 bases. V shed 3 bases and J 0 bases; nucleotides not matched to a gene: 2. The V gene's germline CDR1 is MNHNS and CDR2 SASEGT. The CDR3 consists of 15 residues. The CDR3 is CASSESSGGSYEQYF. CDR3 coding DNA: TGTGCCAGCAGTGAGTCTAGCGGGGGCTCCTACGAGCAGTACTTC.

This chain connects TRBV6-5 to TRBJ2-7; no definite D call. V was trimmed by 5 bases and J by 3 bases, leaving 11 bases between them. The CDR3 spans 13 residues. The germline V gene has CDR1 MNHEY and CDR2 SVGAGI. DNA of the CDR3: TGTGCCAGCAGTCCCCCGACCGTCTACGAGCAGTACTTC. It encodes CASSPPTVYEQYF.

The chain uses TRBV5-4 and TRBJ2-7; D is undetermined. The CDR3 runs 15 residues. V lost 0 bases and J 4 bases, leaving 14 bases between the germline ends. CDR1 SGHNT and CDR2 YYREEE come from the germline V gene (reference sequence). The DNA of the CDR3 is TGTGCCAGCAGCTTGGCCGCCGGCGGCCTATACGAGCAGTACTTC. This translates into CASSLAAGGLYEQYF.

The chain couples TRBV24-1 to TRBJ2-7; D is undetermined. The CDR3 length is 13 residues. CDR1 is KGHDR, CDR2 SFDVKD, per germline. Trimming cost V 5 bases and J 2 bases, with 9 bases left between them. The CDR3 bases are TGTGCCACCAGTGGATCCCGGGCCTACGAGCAGTACTTC. Translated, it gives CATSGSRAYEQYF.

The chain has TRBV27 and TRBJ1-4; D uncertain. The CDR3 length is 12 residues. The V gene's germline CDR1 is MNHEY and CDR2 SMNVEV (reference sequence). The V end lost 2 bases, the J end lost 3 bases, and 1 base lay between the germline ends. This CDR3 is CASSLPNEKLFF. CDR3 nucleotide sequence: TGTGCCAGCAGTTTACCTAATGAAAAACTGTTTTTT.

There are many counts of this clone. J is TRBJ2-1 and V is TRBV9, with D perhaps matching TRBD2 (5 bases). The germline V and J ends were trimmed by 4 bases and 0 bases, with 20 bases remaining between them. The germline gives CDR1 SGDLS, CDR2 YYNGEE. The CDR3 is 18 amino acids. DNA of the CDR3: TGTGCCAGCAGCTCTCCCGACGTTCTCCGGGGCTCCTACAATGAGCAGTTCTTC. Translating gives CASSSPDVLRGSYNEQFF.

This clone turned up a few times. The chain couples TRBV7-6 to TRBJ1-2, with TRBD1 matching 9 bases. CDR1 is SGHVS, CDR2 FNYEAQ, per germline. The CDR3 length is 15 residues. The trim removed 3 bases at V and 8 bases at J, leaving 10 bases unmatched. The CDR3 loop is CASSFGQGLSSGYTF. The CDR3 bases are TGTGCCAGCAGCTTTGGACAGGGGTTGTCGTCCGGCTACACCTTC.

This chain connects TRBV24-1 to TRBJ2-1, with D perhaps being TRBD1 or TRBD2 (6 bases each). Trimming took 4 bases from V and 7 from J, leaving 19 bases between them. This CDR3 region has 16 residues. Germline CDR1 reads KGHDR; CDR2 reads SFDVKD. This CDR3 reads CATSEGGGDNGNEQFF. The CDR3 coding sequence is TGTGCCACCAGTGAGGGGGGTGGGGACAATGGGAATGAGCAGTTCTTC.

This rearrangement joins TRBV7-9 to TRBJ2-7; 8 positions agree with TRBD1. CDR1 and CDR2 (germline): SEHNR, FQNEAQ (reference sequence). V gave up 3 bases and J gave up 5 bases; unmatched junction bases: 12. This CDR3 region has 16 residues. This chain's CDR3 is CASSLQRTGKGHEQYF. In DNA form, the CDR3 reads TGTGCCAGCAGCTTGCAAAGGACAGGGAAGGGCCACGAGCAGTACTTC.

This sequence joins TRBV9 and TRBJ1-1; perhaps TRBD1 as D (5 bases). The CDR3 loop spans 16 amino acids. CDR1 SGDLS and CDR2 YYNGEE come from the germline V gene. V lost 0 bases, J lost 1 base, and 13 bases lay in between. The CDR3 protein is CASSVGPDSKNTEAFF. CDR3 nucleotides: TGTGCCAGCAGCGTAGGCCCCGACAGCAAGAACACTGAAGCTTTCTTT.

The rearrangement uses TRBV10-3 and TRBJ1-6; D uncertain. This CDR3 comprises 12 residues. Germline V CDR1 and CDR2: ENHRY, SYGVKD. The V end lost 3 bases, the J end lost 6 bases, and 3 bases lay between the germline ends. CDR3 bases: TGTGCCATCAGTGAAGTTAATTCACCCCTCCACTTT. It yields the protein CAISEVNSPLHF.

This chain joins TRBV2 and TRBJ1-1; D remains unclear. The germline V gene has CDR1 SNHLY and CDR2 FYNNEI. The CDR3 consists of 13 residues. V was pared by 6 bases and J by 6 bases, with 14 bases between. The CDR3 here is CASRGMTKAEAFF. Here the CDR3 DNA reads TGTGCCAGCAGGGGGATGACGAAGGCTGAAGCTTTCTTT.

J is TRBJ1-2 and V is TRBV6-6; D gene ambiguous. Germline CDR1 and CDR2: MNHNY and SVGAGI (reference sequence). Between the trimmed V and J ends, which lost 2 bases and 4 bases, there was a span of 11 bases. The CDR3 sequence is 14 residues long. CDR3 sequence (DNA): TGTGCCAGCAGTTACGATTCCGGCGGCTATGGCTACACCTTC. This translates into CASSYDSGGYGYTF.

This chain uses TRBV21-1 with TRBJ2-5. TRBV21-1 is a pseudogene segment. This CDR3 is built from 15 residues. CDR3: CASSTREPQGETQYF. CDR3 nucleotide sequence: TGTGCCAGCAGCACCCGGGAACCCCAGGGAGAGACCCAGTACTTC.

The rearrangement joins TRBV9 to TRBJ2-2; 8 bases align to TRBD2. Germline V gene data show CDR1 as SGDLS and CDR2 as YYNGEE. CDR3 length equals 15 residues. Unmatched junction bases numbered 4, after V lost 2 bases and J lost 4 bases. This CDR3 reads CASSVGLASTGELFF. The CDR3 DNA sequence: TGTGCCAGCAGCGTTGGACTAGCCAGCACCGGGGAGCTGTTTTTT. Filled out from reference TRBV9 and TRBJ2-2, the complete variable domain reads DSGVTQTPKHLITATGQRVTLRCSPRSGDLSVYWYQQSLDQGLQFLIQYYNGEERAKGNILERFSAQQFPDLHSELNLSSLELGDSALYFCASSVGLASTGELFFGEGSRLTVL.

The chain has TRBV11-2 and TRBJ1-1, with D perhaps TRBD1 (5 bases). The CDR3 covers 12 residues. Germline V gene lookup returns CDR1 SGHAT and CDR2 FQNNGV. The germline V and J ends were trimmed by 5 bases and 10 bases, with 14 bases remaining between them. CDR3 protein: CASSPGTASAFF. Here the CDR3 DNA reads TGTGCCAGCAGCCCCGGGACCGCCTCAGCTTTCTTT.

V gene TRBV27 combines with J gene TRBJ2-1; 11 nucleotides align to TRBD2. The germline V gene encodes CDR1 MNHEY and CDR2 SMNVEV (reference sequence). CDR3 size: 16 residues. V lost 7 bases and J lost 3; bases outside the gene matches: 8. The CDR3 nucleotides read TGTGCCAGCACCGTAGCGGGAGGGGGCCTCTACAATGAGCAGTTCTTC. Amino acid sequence: CASTVAGGGLYNEQFF.

This chain uses TRBV25-1 with TRBJ1-1; D uncertain. The CDR3 is 12 amino acids. V was cut by 7 bases and J by 1 base, with 7 bases left in between. Per germline, CDR1 MGHDK and CDR2 SYGVNS. CDR3 residues: CASNLKNTEAFF. CDR3 nucleotide sequence: TGTGCCAGCAACCTTAAGAACACTGAAGCTTTCTTT.

DNA of the CDR3: TGTGCCAGCAGCCAAGACAGCGTAATCTCTGGAAACACCATATATTTT. Residues: CASSQDSVISGNTIYF. The chain joins TRBV3-1 (or the pseudogene TRBV3-2) to TRBJ1-3; D gene ambiguous. CDR1 and CDR2 from the germline V gene are LGHDT and YNNKEL (reference sequence). V shed 0 bases and J shed 0 bases, with 9 bases lying between them. The CDR3 has 16 amino acids.

This chain links TRBV15 with TRBJ2-5; TRBD1 aligns across 7 bases. Germline CDR1 and CDR2: LNHNV and YYDKDF (reference sequence). The V and J ends lost 0 bases and 2 bases, in that order; junction bases with no gene match: 9. The CDR3 is 17 residues long. For the CDR3, the DNA is TGTGCCACCAGCAGAGAGGCGACAGGGAACGGGCAAGAGACCCAGTACTTC. It specifies CATSREATGNGQETQYF.

CDR3 DNA: TGTGCCAGCAGCGCCCTGGCAGAGGTTCGTCCCAAAAACATTCAGTACTTC. Protein sequence: CASSALAEVRPKNIQYF. This rearrangement joins TRBV9 to TRBJ2-4; D is ambiguous. Germline V gives CDR1 SGDLS, CDR2 YYNGEE. The V end lost 3 bases, the J end lost 2 bases, and 18 bases lay between the germline ends. The CDR3 covers 17 residues.

This sequence joins TRBV2 and TRBJ1-1; D ambiguous. CDR3 length: 12 residues. Deletions cut 2 bases from V and 10 bases from J, with 11 bases between. In germline, CDR1 is SNHLY, CDR2 FYNNEI. As DNA, the CDR3 is TGTGCCAGCAGTGAACCGGGAGGTAGAGCTTTCTTT. It yields the protein CASSEPGGRAFF.

This chain uses TRBV5-1 with TRBJ2-7; TRBD2 matches at 11 bases. CDR1 and CDR2 (germline): SGHRS, YFSETQ. The CDR3 contains 14 residues. Trimming cost V 4 bases and J 4 bases; bases outside gene matches: 4. The CDR3: CASSMGLAVYEQYF. CDR3 DNA sequence: TGCGCCAGCAGCATGGGACTAGCGGTTTACGAGCAGTACTTC.